The 3 T cell receptor beta chains below all came from one sample that was sequenced in a study of cytomegalovirus exposure and HLA in healthy donors. Assay: immunoSEQ multiplex PCR; the TCRdb copy retains only in-frame clones and omits some. The sample lists approximately 120,000 clones; about 88% were seen once. Sequences were obtained from PBMCs. Receptors were obtained from a woman between 18 and 29 years old in good health and CMV-seronegative.

This sequence joins TRBV28 and TRBJ2-1, with 8 bases identical to TRBD2. Germline V lookup: CDR1 MDHEN, CDR2 SYDVKM. V lost 9 bases, J lost 3 bases, and 16 bases stayed unmatched. CDR3 length: 17 amino acids. CDR3 sequence reads: CARPWREATLNYNEQFF. The CDR3 DNA is TGTGCCAGACCCTGGCGGGAGGCCACCCTTAACTACAATGAGCAGTTCTTC. The full variable domain, completed using reference TRBV28 and TRBJ2-1, is DVKVTQSSRYLVKRTGEKVFLECVQDMDHENMFWYRQDPGLGLRLIYFSYDVKMKEKGDIPEGYSVSREKKERFSLILESASTNQTSMYLCARPWREATLNYNEQFFGPGTRLTVL.

The chain joins TRBV2 to TRBJ1-1; a possible D gene is TRBD1 (5 bases). Trimming cost V 7 bases and J 9 bases, with 24 bases left between them. Per the germline V gene, CDR1 is SNHLY and CDR2 is FYNNEI. The CDR3 has 15 residues. The CDR3 DNA reads TGTGCCAGCACCACCCTAACCGCAGGGTCCACGAAAGCTTTCTTT. This codes for CASTTLTAGSTKAFF.

This clone was seen a handful of times. The chain combines TRBV6-5 with TRBJ1-2; no clear D. Looked up from germline, CDR1 is MNHEY and CDR2 is SVGAGI. CDR3 length equals 13 residues. Deletions cut 5 bases from V and 10 bases from J, with 17 bases between. CDR3 in amino acids: CASSQEGSVVYTF. The CDR3 DNA follows: TGTGCCAGCAGTCAAGAGGGCTCCGTTGTCTACACCTTC.